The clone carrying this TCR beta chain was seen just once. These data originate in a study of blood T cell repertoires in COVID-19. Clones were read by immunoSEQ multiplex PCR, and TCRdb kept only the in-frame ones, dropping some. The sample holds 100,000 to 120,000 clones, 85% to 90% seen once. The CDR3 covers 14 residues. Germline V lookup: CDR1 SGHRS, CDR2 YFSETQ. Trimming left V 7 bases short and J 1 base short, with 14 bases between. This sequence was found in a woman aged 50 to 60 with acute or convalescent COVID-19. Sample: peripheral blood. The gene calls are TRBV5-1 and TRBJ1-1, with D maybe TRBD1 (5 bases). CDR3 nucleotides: TGCGCCAGCCAGGGTTCAACACCGAACACTGAAGCTTTCTTT. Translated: CASQGSTPNTEAFF.